The 22 T cell receptor beta chains given below trace back to one sample, sequenced in a study of blood T cell repertoires in COVID-19. Here immunoSEQ multiplex PCR was the method, and the copy in TCRdb shows in-frame clones only, minus some. The table records under 300,000 clones, 70% to 90% of them present only once. The sample taken for sequencing was peripheral blood. The receptors come from a woman between 40 and 55 years old who had recovered from COVID-19.

V usage is TRBV6-5 and J usage is TRBJ1-4; D possibly corresponds to TRBD1 (6 bases). CDR3 length: 16 amino acids. From germline, CDR1 is MNHEY and CDR2 SVGAGI. V was pared by 0 bases and J by 7 bases, with 15 bases between. DNA of the CDR3: TGTGCCAGCAGTTACTCGAGTGGGGGGGGCGGTGAAAAACTGTTTTTT. This sequence encodes CASSYSSGGGGEKLFF.

The chain combines TRBV15 with TRBJ1-5, with 7 bases identical to TRBD1. The CDR3 has 16 amino acids. V lost 3 bases and J lost 0; bases outside the gene matches: 5. Germline assignment: CDR1 LNHNV and CDR2 YYDKDF (reference sequence). CDR3: CATSRSGTASNQPQHF. CDR3 coding DNA: TGTGCCACCAGCAGGTCCGGGACAGCTAGCAATCAGCCCCAGCATTTT. The variable domain in full, completed from reference TRBV15 and TRBJ1-5, reads DAMVIQNPRYQVTQFGKPVTLSCSQTLNHNVMYWYQQKSSQAPKLLFHYYDKDFNNEADTPDNFQSRRPNTSFCFLDIRSPGLGDTAMYLCATSRSGTASNQPQHFGDGTRLSIL.

The DNA of the CDR3 is TGTGCCAGCAGTGATAGGAGGCGGGAGACCTACAATGAGCAGTTCTTC. Residues: CASSDRRRETYNEQFF. V usage is TRBV2 and J usage is TRBJ2-1; TRBD2 matches 7 bases. Germline CDR1 reads SNHLY; CDR2 reads FYNNEI. J was trimmed by 2 bases and V by 3 bases; bases with no gene match: 7. The CDR3 has 16 residues.

The gene calls are TRBV4-1 and TRBJ2-7; D not resolved. Trimming took 5 bases from V and 5 from J, leaving 13 bases between them. Germline V gene data show CDR1 as MGHRA and CDR2 as YSYEKL. The CDR3 loop spans 13 amino acids. Written as DNA, the CDR3 is TGCGCCAGCAGCGACGTGGGCTGGGACGAGCAGTACTTC. Amino acid sequence: CASSDVGWDEQYF.

The J gene is TRBJ2-5, the V gene TRBV6-5; D is possibly TRBD2 (6 bases). The CDR3 totals 12 residues. Trimming took off 10 bases at V and 5 bases at J, with 14 bases between the two ends. Germline CDR1 MNHEY, CDR2 SVGAGI. CDR3 sequence: CATRRGGETQYF. The CDR3 DNA reads as TGTGCCACCCGGCGGGGTGGGGAGACCCAGTACTTC.

The chain links TRBV4-2 to TRBJ2-1; 11 positions match TRBD2. CDR3 size: 16 residues. Trimming at V came to 2 bases and at J to 9 bases, leaving 9 bases not matched to a gene. CDR1 and CDR2 (germline): LGHNA, YNFKEQ. The CDR3: CASSQRGTSGRPEQFF. DNA of the CDR3: TGTGCCAGCAGCCAAAGGGGAACTAGCGGGAGACCTGAGCAGTTCTTC.

Only one count was recorded for this clone. The chain uses TRBV27 and TRBJ1-6; 7 bases are shared with TRBD1. The CDR3 has 16 residues. Germline V gene data show CDR1 as MNHEY and CDR2 as SMNVEV (reference sequence). V lost 6 bases and J lost 6; bases outside the gene matches: 11. In DNA form, the CDR3 reads TGTGCCAGCAGCCCAGACGACAGGGTTATTAATTCACCCCTCCACTTT. This gives the protein CASSPDDRVINSPLHF.

This chain joins TRBV7-2 and TRBJ2-1; 8 bases map to TRBD2. Germline CDR1 and CDR2: SGHTA and FQGNSA. Trimming cost V 0 bases and J 3 bases; bases outside gene matches: 4. This CDR3 contains 16 residues. The CDR3 DNA follows: TGTGCCAGCAGCTTAGCGGCTAGCGGGTTCTACAATGAGCAGTTCTTC. It yields the protein CASSLAASGFYNEQFF.

The CDR3 region is CASSSRLVTGELFF. CDR3 DNA: TGTGCCAGCAGTTCGAGACTAGTTACCGGGGAGCTGTTTTTT. This chain joins TRBV6-5 and TRBJ2-2; D might be TRBD2 (6 bases). Germline CDR1 and CDR2: MNHEY and SVGAGI. CDR3 length: 14 residues. V was shortened by 4 bases and J by 5 bases, with 11 bases between the two germline ends.

The V gene is TRBV11-2, the J gene TRBJ2-3, with D possibly TRBD2 on 5 matching bases. The germline CDR1 and CDR2 sequences are SGHAT and FQNNGV. The CDR3 contains 15 residues. V was cut by 2 bases and J by 5 bases, with 14 bases left in between. CDR3 in DNA: TGTGCCAGCAGCTTAACCCTAAACGCGGGAGATACGCAGTATTTT. Its protein is CASSLTLNAGDTQYF.

The chain links TRBV18 to TRBJ2-2; D is possibly TRBD1 (5 bases). In germline, CDR1 is KGHSH, CDR2 LQKENI. The CDR3 is 16 amino acids. With 2 bases removed from V and 1 base from J, the gap between germline ends came to 11 bases. This CDR3 reads CASSPRNRQNTGELFF. Written as DNA, the CDR3 is TGTGCCAGCTCACCAAGGAACAGGCAGAACACCGGGGAGCTGTTTTTT.

The chain employs TRBV6-5 and TRBJ2-7; 9 bases match TRBD1. The CDR3 spans 13 residues. With 8 bases clipped from V and 2 bases from J, the junction kept 4 bases outside the gene matches. Germline assignment: CDR1 MNHEY and CDR2 SVGAGI. The CDR3 DNA sequence: TGTGCCAGCTACGGGACAGGGCCCTACGAGCAGTACTTC. This translates into CASYGTGPYEQYF.

V is TRBV28 and J is TRBJ1-6; TRBD1 matches 9 bases. The CDR3 totals 14 residues. The germline gives CDR1 MDHEN, CDR2 SYDVKM. The V and J ends lost 7 bases and 7 bases, in that order; junction bases with no gene match: 5. In DNA form, the CDR3 reads TGTGCCAGCAAGAGGGGACAGGGAAATTCACCCCTCCACTTT. This sequence encodes CASKRGQGNSPLHF.

This sequence joins TRBV2 and TRBJ2-1; 7 nucleotides align to TRBD2. Germline loops: CDR1 SNHLY, CDR2 FYNNEI. V dropped 11 bases and J dropped 8; count of bases not matched to a gene: 15. The CDR3 consists of 14 residues. The CDR3 DNA reads TGTGCCTCAGCCTCGCCGGGGAGGGTCTATGAGCAGTTCTTC. It is translated as CASASPGRVYEQFF.

This clone was seen a single time. This chain links TRBV19 with TRBJ2-1; 7 positions agree with TRBD2. Germline values: CDR1 LNHDA, CDR2 SQIVND (reference sequence). V was pared by 1 base and J by 8 bases, with 2 bases of the junction left unmatched. This CDR3 is built from 13 residues. CDR3 nucleotides: TGTGCCAGTAGTATAGCGGGGGGATATGAGCAGTTCTTC. This gives the protein CASSIAGGYEQFF.

The chain recombines TRBV28 with TRBJ2-3; TRBD1 matches at 8 bases. CDR1 and CDR2 (germline): MDHEN, SYDVKM. The CDR3 is made up of 14 amino acids. With V trimmed by 10 bases and J by 3 bases, 9 bases remained unmatched. CDR3 nucleotides: TGTGCCACCCTGGACAGGGACGGGACAGATACGCAGTATTTT. Its protein product is CATLDRDGTDTQYF.

V usage is TRBV2 and J usage is TRBJ2-1; 7 bases line up with TRBD2. The germline V gene encodes CDR1 SNHLY and CDR2 FYNNEI. V was pared by 6 bases and J by 1 base, with 12 bases of the junction left unmatched. The length of the CDR3 is 17 residues. The CDR3 DNA reads TGTGCCAGCAGCGGAGGGTCCCCGGGACTATCCTACAATGAGCAGTTCTTC. Translated, it gives CASSGGSPGLSYNEQFF.

V is TRBV5-1 and J is TRBJ2-2; TRBD1 aligns across 9 bases. The CDR3 covers 14 residues. Unmatched junction bases numbered 5, after V lost 7 bases and J lost 4 bases. The germline gives CDR1 SGHRS, CDR2 YFSETQ. CDR3 DNA sequence: TGCGCCAGCTTCCCGGGACAGGGCACCGGGGAGCTGTTTTTT. Translating gives CASFPGQGTGELFF.

The chain couples TRBV7-2 to TRBJ2-2, with D possibly being TRBD1 (5 bases). The CDR3 covers 15 residues. The germline V and J ends were trimmed by 0 bases and 0 bases, with 5 bases remaining between them. Germline CDR1 and CDR2: SGHTA and FQGNSA. CDR3 amino acids: CASSLATANTGELFF. CDR3 bases: TGTGCCAGCAGCTTAGCGACAGCGAACACCGGGGAGCTGTTTTTT.

CDR3 nucleotide sequence: TGTGCCAGCAGTTTGGTCGCAGGGGCGCTTTCGGAGCTGTTTTTT. This encodes CASSLVAGALSELFF. V gene TRBV27 combines with J gene TRBJ2-2; TRBD1 is a possible D gene (6 bases). Trimming took off 3 bases at V and 10 bases at J, with 18 bases between the two ends. This CDR3 contains 15 residues. From germline, CDR1 is MNHEY and CDR2 SMNVEV (reference sequence).

The rearrangement joins TRBV6-4 to TRBJ2-2, with 7 bases lining up with TRBD1. The CDR3 spans 14 residues. Germline values: CDR1 MRHNA, CDR2 SNTAGT. The V segment lost 4 bases and the J segment 4 bases; nucleotides outside the gene matches: 3. The CDR3 coding sequence is TGTGCCAGCAGTGCACAGGGGCGCACCGGGGAGCTGTTTTTT. Translating gives CASSAQGRTGELFF.

The chain has TRBV6-2 or TRBV6-3 and TRBJ2-1, with 8 bases fitting TRBD1. From germline, CDR1 is MNHEY and CDR2 SVGEGT. The CDR3 extends over 14 amino acids. Losses at the gene ends were 5 bases for V and 7 bases for J; bases not matched to a gene: 7. The CDR3 region has the DNA TGTGCCAGCAGTCCGCCGACAGGGGTTAATGAGCAGTTCTTC. Amino acids: CASSPPTGVNEQFF.